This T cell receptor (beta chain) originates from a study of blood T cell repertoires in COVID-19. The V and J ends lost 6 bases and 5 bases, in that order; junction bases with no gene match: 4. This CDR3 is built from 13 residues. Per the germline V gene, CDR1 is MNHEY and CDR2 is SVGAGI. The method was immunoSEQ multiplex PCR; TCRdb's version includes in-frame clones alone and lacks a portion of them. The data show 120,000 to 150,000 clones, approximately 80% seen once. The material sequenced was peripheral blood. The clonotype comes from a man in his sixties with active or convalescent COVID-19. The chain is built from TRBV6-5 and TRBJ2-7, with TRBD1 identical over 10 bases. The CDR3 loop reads CASRSGTGDEQYF. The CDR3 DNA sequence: TGTGCCAGCAGATCCGGGACAGGGGACGAGCAGTACTTC.